The clone carrying this TCR beta chain was counted between two and nine times. Its antigen is not identified. The source of the sample is a study of human T cells and chemical hapten exposure. Study-wide results and caveats: There was alopecia in the donors, so their immune response may differ from that of healthy people.

Time point defined: patch test 2, 6 weeks after DPC sensitization. Specified treatment: therapeutic diphenylcyclopropenone sensitization with weekly scalp DPC. Individual cDNA molecules (in the library) carried attached unique molecular identifiers. MiXCR was run by TCRdb on the RACE reads, yielding one entry per CDR3 protein. The sample has 35,000 to 45,000 distinct CDR3 sequences, more than 8.5% seen once; the top ten hold approximately 15%. With V trimmed by 3 bases and J by 4 bases, 7 bases remained unmatched. The CDR3 runs 15 residues. Germline V CDR1 and CDR2: KGHSH, LQKENI. V usage is TRBV18 and J usage is TRBJ2-7; the match to TRBD1 covers 9 bases. This receptor was taken from a woman aged 35 to 49 with alopecia areata. Some clones in this sample may be carry-over from other donors' samples. The sample was whole blood, taken in connection with sensitization to the hapten diphenylcyclopropenone (DPC). CDR3 loop: CASSPGQGTGYEQYF. The CDR3 nucleotides are TGTGCCAGCTCACCCGGTCAAGGGACAGGGTACGAGCAGTACTTC.